A selection of T cell receptor beta chains follows, all from one sample in a study of blood T cell repertoires in COVID-19. Repertoires were generated with immunoSEQ multiplex PCR, while TCRdb's copy carries only in-frame clones and drops some. The table includes about 250,000 clones, roughly 88% detected once. Source material: peripheral blood. The receptors originated from a man at least 80 years old with acute or convalescent COVID-19. Each CDR3 is given with its conserved first and last residue. Each record gives: J gene, clone size, V gene, D gene, CDR3 protein, CDR3 DNA. The D gene is left open where the match is weak. Clone size is stated in some rows and not others, as once, few, many or a class when expanded.

TRBJ2-2 | - | TRBV6-5 | TRBD1 | CASSYWRTGGAGELFF | TGTGCCAGCAGTTACTGGCGGACAGGGGGTGCCGGGGAGCTGTTTTTT
TRBJ1-5 | - | TRBV3-1/TRBV3-2 | TRBD1 | CASSWGQGNQPQHF | TGTGCCAGCAGCTGGGGACAGGGCAATCAGCCCCAGCATTTT
TRBJ2-3 | - | TRBV18 | TRBD2 | CASSPKTSGSTDTQYF | TGTGCCAGCTCACCTAAAACTAGCGGGAGCACAGATACGCAGTATTTT
TRBJ1-5 | - | TRBV19 | TRBD1 | CASSIGQGNAASQPQHF | TGTGCCAGTAGTATAGGACAGGGAAACGCCGCAAGTCAGCCCCAGCATTTT
TRBJ1-5 | - | TRBV2 | - | CASSEDQGGYQPQHF | TGTGCCAGCAGTGAAGACCAGGGCGGATATCAGCCCCAGCATTTT
TRBJ1-1 | - | TRBV27 | TRBD1 | CASSSRQGTEAFF | TGTGCCAGCAGTTCAAGACAGGGAACTGAAGCTTTCTTT
TRBJ1-5 | - | TRBV7-9 | TRBD1 | CASSTTGGIPQPQHF | TGTGCCAGCAGCACGACAGGGGGTATTCCTCAGCCCCAGCATTTT
TRBJ2-7 | once | TRBV15 | TRBD1 | CATSRENRGVDEQYF | TGTGCCACCAGCAGAGAGAACAGGGGAGTTGACGAGCAGTACTTC
TRBJ2-7 | - | TRBV4-3 | TRBD2 | CASSQDRSGNYEQYF | TGCGCCAGCAGCCAAGATAGGAGCGGGAACTACGAGCAGTACTTC
TRBJ2-2 | - | TRBV7-3 | TRBD1 | CASSATRDRASTGELFF | TGTGCCAGCAGCGCGACCAGGGACAGGGCTTCCACCGGGGAGCTGTTTTTT
TRBJ2-3 | - | TRBV7-3 | - | CASSSGRLVTDTQYF | TGTGCCAGCAGCTCTGGGAGGCTCGTCACAGATACGCAGTATTTT
TRBJ2-7 | - | TRBV9 | TRBD2 | CASSVGGISRTYEQYF | TGTGCCAGCAGCGTGGGAGGGATAAGTAGGACCTACGAGCAGTACTTC
TRBJ1-1 | - | TRBV19 | TRBD1 | CASSPGQGGTEAFF | TGTGCCAGTAGTCCAGGACAGGGGGGCACTGAAGCTTTCTTT
TRBJ2-7 | few | TRBV6-2/TRBV6-3 | TRBD1 | CASSYSTDREYEQYF | TGTGCCAGCAGTTACTCTACCGACAGGGAGTACGAGCAGTACTTC
TRBJ2-6 | - | TRBV19 | - | CASVTGVRSGANVLTF | TGTGCCAGTGTTACGGGAGTTCGGTCTGGGGCCAACGTCCTGACTTTC
TRBJ1-3 | - | TRBV6-4 | - | CASSDITVEPGNTIYF | TGTGCCAGCAGTGACATTACAGTGGAACCTGGAAACACCATATATTTT